These 15 T cell receptor beta chains share one sample of origin, sequenced in a study of shared clonotypes between healthy human individuals. Here immunoSEQ multiplex PCR was the method, and the copy in TCRdb shows in-frame clones only, minus some. This table holds about 1.1 million clones, 78% found once. Material for sequencing was memory CD4+ T cells from PBMCs. Subset specified: CD45RA-negative fraction. The origin of the receptors is a man in his late teens or twenties in good health. Some clones in this sample may be carry-over from other donors' samples.

This clone was recorded a few times. The sample carries other DNA sequences with the same CDR3. The DNA for the CDR3 is TGTGCCAGCAGCTTAGACAGGGGGGAGACCCAGTACTTC. This codes for CASSLDRGETQYF. This rearrangement joins TRBV7-2 to TRBJ2-5, with 8 bases matching TRBD1. Germline-derived CDR1 and CDR2 are SGHTA and FQGNSA. This CDR3 spans 13 amino acids. Unmatched junction bases numbered 0, after V lost 1 base and J lost 5 bases.

The chain links TRBV7-8 to TRBJ2-2, with D hard to call. V lost 1 base to trimming and J lost 2 bases, with 11 bases between them. The CDR3 runs to 16 residues. Per the germline V gene, CDR1 is SGHVS and CDR2 is FQNEAQ. CDR3 residues: CASSLVRALNTGELFF. Here the CDR3 DNA reads TGTGCCAGCAGCTTAGTTCGAGCGCTCAACACCGGGGAGCTGTTTTTT.

This rearrangement joins TRBV7-6 to TRBJ2-5; 8 bases are shared with TRBD2. The CDR3 is 13 amino acids. Losses at the gene ends were 0 bases for V and 9 bases for J; bases not matched to a gene: 3. Per germline, CDR1 SGHVS and CDR2 FNYEAQ. CDR3: CASSLAAAGAQYF. The CDR3 DNA reads as TGTGCCAGCAGCTTAGCGGCAGCGGGGGCCCAGTACTTC.

The V gene is TRBV15, the J gene TRBJ1-3; D gene ambiguous. Germline loops: CDR1 LNHNV, CDR2 YYDKDF (reference sequence). Trimming pared 1 base from V and 0 bases from J, leaving 7 bases between. CDR3 length equals 15 residues. CDR3 nucleotides: TGTGCCACCAGCAGAGTTCGGAACTCTGGAAACACCATATATTTT. Translated, it gives CATSRVRNSGNTIYF.

The rearrangement joins TRBV11-2 to TRBJ2-4; possible D gene TRBD1, 5 bases. V lost 5 bases and J 8 bases, leaving 19 bases between the germline ends. Per the germline V gene, CDR1 is SGHAT and CDR2 is FQNNGV. The CDR3 covers 15 residues. This chain's CDR3 is CASSPIQAGGDIQYF. CDR3 coding DNA: TGTGCCAGCAGCCCGATACAGGCAGGTGGGGACATTCAGTACTTC.

A few counts support this clone. This sequence joins TRBV19 and TRBJ1-1; the D gene is possibly TRBD1 (6 bases). The V gene's germline CDR1 is LNHDA and CDR2 SQIVND (reference sequence). The V end was cut by 3 bases, the J end by 1 base, with 9 bases between. CDR3 length equals 14 residues. In DNA form, the CDR3 reads TGTGCCAGTAGTATTGAGACAGGGAACACTGAAGCTTTCTTT. As protein: CASSIETGNTEAFF.

The chain has TRBV5-4 and TRBJ2-7; 7 nucleotides agree with TRBD1. Germline CDR1 is SGHNT and CDR2 is YYREEE (reference sequence). The CDR3 totals 14 residues. V dropped 4 bases and J dropped 2; count of bases not matched to a gene: 6. In nucleotides, the CDR3 is TGTGCCAGCAGCGTGGGGACAGACACCTACGAGCAGTACTTC. Protein product: CASSVGTDTYEQYF.

The V and J genes are TRBV6-1 and TRBJ2-5, with D perhaps TRBD2 (6 bases). CDR1 and CDR2 from the germline V gene are MNHNS and SASEGT. This CDR3 is built from 13 residues. V was cut by 5 bases and J by 5 bases, with 12 bases left in between. DNA for the CDR3: TGTGCCAGCAGTATCCCTGGGGGGGAGACCCAGTACTTC. Protein product: CASSIPGGETQYF.

Points on this clone: A far more abundant clone sits one base away, making this likely a read error. This chain links TRBV6-5 with TRBJ2-5; D might be TRBD1 (5 bases). There are 11 residues in the CDR3. In germline, CDR1 is MNHEY, CDR2 SVGAGI. V shed 7 bases and J shed 5 bases, with 8 bases lying between them. In DNA, the CDR3 is TGTGCCAGCACGAAGGGGGAGACCCAGTACTTC. Its translation: CASTKGETQYF.

This chain links TRBV7-3 with TRBJ2-1; 8 bases line up with TRBD2. CDR1 is SGHTA, CDR2 FQGTGA, per germline. CDR3 size: 14 residues. V shed 4 bases, J shed 7 bases, and the junction held 6 bases outside the gene matches. CDR3 region: CASSSGASGNEQFF. The DNA for the CDR3 is TGTGCCAGCAGCTCAGGGGCTAGCGGGAATGAGCAGTTCTTC.

This chain connects TRBV7-6 to TRBJ2-2, with 11 bases aligning to TRBD2. The CDR3 covers 16 residues. Trimming removed 3 bases from V and 4 bases from J; junction bases left unmatched: 4. CDR1 is SGHVS, CDR2 FNYEAQ, per germline. The CDR3 DNA reads as TGTGCCAGCAGCTTCGGGCTAGCGGGAGGCACCGGGGAGCTGTTTTTT. The encoded protein is CASSFGLAGGTGELFF.

The chain links TRBV5-1 to TRBJ2-5; D uncertain. This CDR3 has 13 residues. The V end lost 4 bases, the J end lost 7 bases, and 14 bases lay between the germline ends. Germline V lookup: CDR1 SGHRS, CDR2 YFSETQ. This CDR3 reads CASSRGPVGTQYF. The CDR3 DNA reads TGCGCCAGCAGCCGTGGACCCGTGGGGACCCAGTACTTC.

This clone was seen a few times. This may be a read error, as it is one base from a much larger clone. This chain connects TRBV25-1 to TRBJ1-2; 9 bases align to TRBD1. After removal of 7 bases from V and 4 bases from J, the junction contained 1 base not matched to a gene. This CDR3 region has 12 residues. Germline CDR1 reads MGHDK; CDR2 reads SYGVNS. CDR3 residues: CASKDRGYGYTF. The CDR3 DNA sequence: TGTGCCAGCAAGGACAGGGGCTATGGCTACACCTTC.

This rearrangement joins TRBV28 to TRBJ1-5; D is possibly TRBD1 (5 bases). This CDR3 has 14 residues. Deletions cut 6 bases from V and 4 bases from J, with 13 bases between. Per the germline V gene, CDR1 is MDHEN and CDR2 is SYDVKM. CDR3 region: CASSPKNRNQPQHF. The CDR3 DNA reads TGTGCCAGCAGCCCCAAGAACAGGAATCAGCCCCAGCATTTT.

CDR3 residues: CASSLWRISTGELFF. For the CDR3, the DNA is TGTGCCAGCAGTTTATGGAGGATCAGCACCGGGGAGCTGTTTTTT. The chain uses TRBV28 and TRBJ2-2; D is undetermined. Trimming took 0 bases from V and 4 from J, leaving 9 bases between them. In germline, CDR1 is MDHEN, CDR2 SYDVKM. The CDR3 runs to 15 residues.